The 24 T cell receptor beta chains reported below all come from one sample, sequenced in a study of blood T cell repertoires in COVID-19. Only in-frame clones appear in the TCRdb table, and some are missing; sequencing was by immunoSEQ multiplex PCR. The sample gives about 150,000 clones, 65% to 90% of which show up once; about 12% is in the top ten. The source material was peripheral blood. The receptors here all came from a woman aged 55-70 years with COVID-19, enrolled during active disease.

The rearrangement uses TRBV7-8 and TRBJ2-1; D not certain. Germline CDR1 is SGHVS and CDR2 is FQNEAQ. Trimming took off 5 bases at V and 6 bases at J, with 8 bases between the two ends. This CDR3 contains 12 residues. CDR3 in DNA: TGTGCCAGCAGCCGTCTACTCAATGAGCAGTTCTTC. Amino acids: CASSRLLNEQFF. The whole variable domain, filled in from reference TRBV7-8 and TRBJ2-1, reads GAGVSQSPRYKVAKRGQDVALRCDPISGHVSLFWYQQALGQGPEFLTYFQNEAQLDKSGLPSDRFFAERPEGSVSTLKIQRTQQEDSAVYLCASSRLLNEQFFGPGTRLTVL.

The rearrangement links TRBV14 to TRBJ2-1; 7 bases align to TRBD1. CDR1 SGHDN and CDR2 FVKESK come from the germline V gene. There are 18 residues in the CDR3. Unmatched junction bases numbered 8, after V lost 0 bases and J lost 0 bases. This CDR3 is CASSQDRTGFYSYNEQFF. In DNA form, the CDR3 reads TGTGCCAGCAGCCAAGACCGGACAGGTTTTTACTCCTACAATGAGCAGTTCTTC.

The V and J genes are TRBV7-3 and TRBJ2-2, with 12 positions matching TRBD2. J gave up 6 bases and V 1 base, and 9 bases lay outside the gene matches. The CDR3 consists of 18 residues. Germline V gene lookup returns CDR1 SGHTA and CDR2 FQGTGA. The CDR3 region has the DNA TGTGCCAGCAGCTTAAAACTAGCGGGAGGACCAGTTTCCGGGGAGCTGTTTTTT. This gives the protein CASSLKLAGGPVSGELFF.

The V gene is TRBV30, the J gene TRBJ1-1, with 7 bases that match TRBD1. V was clipped by 8 bases and J by 4 bases; unmatched bases: 13. The CDR3 is made up of 14 amino acids. Looked up from germline, CDR1 is GTSNPN and CDR2 is SVGIG (reference sequence). In nucleotides, the CDR3 is TGTGCCCGGACGTCCTACAGGGGCGGCACTGAAGCTTTCTTT. Its protein product is CARTSYRGGTEAFF.

The chain recombines TRBV5-4 with TRBJ1-1; TRBD1 aligns across 9 bases. This CDR3 comprises 15 residues. V was pared by 0 bases and J by 5 bases, with 5 bases of the junction left unmatched. Germline values: CDR1 SGHNT, CDR2 YYREEE (reference sequence). The chain's CDR3 is CASSLGQGGATEAFF. CDR3 coding DNA: TGTGCCAGCAGCTTGGGACAGGGGGGGGCAACTGAAGCTTTCTTT.

The V call is TRBV2, the J call TRBJ1-1; 7 nucleotides line up with TRBD1. The V segment lost 7 bases and the J segment 0 bases; nucleotides outside the gene matches: 8. CDR3 length: 15 amino acids. CDR1 and CDR2 from the germline V gene are SNHLY and FYNNEI. Here the CDR3 reads CASIRQGVMNTEAFF. DNA for the CDR3: TGTGCCAGCATAAGGCAGGGGGTAATGAACACTGAAGCTTTCTTT.

This chain joins TRBV6-5 and TRBJ1-6; D remains ambiguous. Per the germline V gene, CDR1 is MNHEY and CDR2 is SVGAGI. With 7 bases removed from V and 2 bases from J, the gap between germline ends came to 6 bases. CDR3 length: 13 residues. In DNA form, the CDR3 reads TGTGCCAGCACGGTGACCTATAATTCACCCCTCCACTTT. Residues: CASTVTYNSPLHF.

The V call is TRBV7-2, the J call TRBJ1-1, with D maybe TRBD1 (5 bases). This CDR3 region has 15 residues. The germline gives CDR1 SGHTA, CDR2 FQGNSA. Trimming left V 7 bases short and J 1 base short, with 16 bases between. CDR3 sequence reads: CASIPSGLRNTEAFF. The CDR3 nucleotides read TGTGCCAGCATCCCTTCGGGACTCAGGAACACTGAAGCTTTCTTT.

The chain recombines TRBV11-3 with TRBJ2-2; D may be TRBD1 (5 bases). CDR3 length: 17 residues. Germline CDR1 reads SGHNT; CDR2 reads YENEEA. Trimming took off 1 base at V and 5 bases at J, with 17 bases between the two ends. The CDR3 DNA reads as TGTGCCAGCAGCTTAGGTGTGGGCAGGGTACAAACCGGGGAGCTGTTTTTT. Translation: CASSLGVGRVQTGELFF.

V and J are TRBV6-5 and TRBJ1-1; the match to TRBD1 covers 7 bases. The CDR3 has 15 amino acids. The trim removed 8 bases at V and 6 bases at J, leaving 15 bases unmatched. Germline CDR1 is MNHEY and CDR2 is SVGAGI. The CDR3 loop is CASLRDSIRGAEAFF. CDR3 in DNA: TGTGCCAGCCTCCGGGACAGTATCAGGGGGGCTGAAGCTTTCTTT.

The chain is built from TRBV14 and TRBJ2-1; 8 nucleotides line up with TRBD2. CDR3 size: 19 residues. Germline assignment: CDR1 SGHDN and CDR2 FVKESK. The ends lost 1 base at V and 0 bases at J; junction bases unmatched: 11. This CDR3 reads CASSQGSGDANRSYNEQFF. CDR3 DNA: TGTGCCAGCAGCCAAGGTAGCGGGGACGCTAACCGCTCCTACAATGAGCAGTTCTTC. The whole variable domain, remainder taken from reference TRBV14 and TRBJ2-1, is EAGVTQFPSHSVIEKGQTVTLRCDPISGHDNLYWYRRVMGKEIKFLLHFVKESKQDESGMPNNRFLAERTGGTYSTLKVQPAELEDSGVYFCASSQGSGDANRSYNEQFFGPGTRLTVL.

J is TRBJ2-3 and V is TRBV5-1; tentative D call: TRBD1 (5 bases). The CDR3 contains 14 residues. Trimming shortened V by 1 base and J by 5 bases, and 11 bases separated the two germline ends. Per the germline V gene, CDR1 is SGHRS and CDR2 is YFSETQ. The chain's CDR3 is CASSLPGSVDTQYF. For the CDR3, the DNA is TGCGCCAGCAGCTTGCCAGGGTCCGTAGATACGCAGTATTTT.

This chain connects TRBV6-5 to TRBJ1-6; 7 bases are shared with TRBD1. Germline CDR1 and CDR2: MNHEY and SVGAGI. V shed 6 bases, J shed 6 bases, and the junction held 5 bases outside the gene matches. This CDR3 is built from 14 residues. Here the CDR3 reads CASSRGTANSPLHF. CDR3 DNA: TGTGCCAGCAGCCGAGGGACAGCTAATTCACCCCTCCACTTT.

This sequence joins TRBV18 and TRBJ1-2, with TRBD1 as a possible D gene (5 bases). With 3 bases removed from V and 4 bases from J, the gap between germline ends came to 12 bases. This CDR3 is 14 amino acids long. The germline V gene has CDR1 KGHSH and CDR2 LQKENI. This CDR3 is CASSPPGVGYGYTF. CDR3 DNA: TGTGCCAGCTCACCGCCGGGGGTAGGCTATGGCTACACCTTC.

This clone appeared a few times. The chain recombines TRBV6-1 with TRBJ1-2; D may be TRBD1 (5 bases). This CDR3 comprises 16 residues. V lost 1 base and J lost 5, with 17 bases in between. Per germline, CDR1 MNHNS and CDR2 SASEGT. The CDR3 nucleotides are TGTGCCAGCAGTGAAGGGGACGGGGTAGGGAGGTATGGCTACACCTTC. Amino acids: CASSEGDGVGRYGYTF.

The chain carries TRBV12-3 or TRBV12-4 and TRBJ1-1; D call uncertain. Trimming shortened V by 5 bases and J by 7 bases, and 14 bases separated the two germline ends. The CDR3 length is 13 residues. This CDR3 reads CASSPNFVLEAFF. CDR3 nucleotides: TGTGCCAGCAGTCCAAACTTTGTCCTTGAAGCTTTCTTT.

V and J are TRBV12-3 or TRBV12-4 and TRBJ2-5; D perhaps matches TRBD1 (6 bases). Trimming stripped 5 bases from V and 1 base from J, with 8 bases between. The CDR3 is 13 residues long. The CDR3 sequence is CASSRTVQETQYF. The CDR3 DNA sequence: TGTGCCAGCAGTCGGACAGTCCAAGAGACCCAGTACTTC.

The chain couples TRBV7-3 to TRBJ1-1, with D possibly TRBD1 on 6 matching bases. Trimming stripped 4 bases from V and 1 base from J, with 13 bases between. Germline V lookup: CDR1 SGHTA, CDR2 FQGTGA. CDR3 size: 15 residues. Written as DNA, the CDR3 is TGTGCCAGCAGCTGGGGGCCCCAAAGGAACACTGAAGCTTTCTTT. It yields the protein CASSWGPQRNTEAFF. Full variable domain (missing parts from reference TRBV7-3 and TRBJ1-1): GAGVSQTPSNKVTEKGKYVELRCDPISGHTALYWYRQSLGQGPEFLIYFQGTGAADDSGLPNDRFFAVRPEGSVSTLKIQRTERGDSAVYLCASSWGPQRNTEAFFGQGTRLTVV.

The J gene is TRBJ1-5, the V gene TRBV2, with D unresolved. There are 16 residues in the CDR3. Trimming removed 2 bases from V and 0 bases from J, with 11 bases in between. Per germline, CDR1 SNHLY and CDR2 FYNNEI. The CDR3 region has the DNA TGTGCCAGCAGTGAATGGCACCTTTTTAGCAATCAGCCCCAGCATTTT. Amino acid sequence: CASSEWHLFSNQPQHF.

CDR3 sequence reads: CASSSLSGGQGELFF. Here the CDR3 DNA reads TGTGCCAGCAGTTCCTTGTCGGGAGGGCAGGGGGAGCTGTTTTTT. The chain carries TRBV7-8 and TRBJ2-2; 8 bases align to TRBD2. The CDR3 contains 15 residues. The junction had 11 bases not matched to a gene; V was cut back by 6 bases and J by 8 bases. CDR1 is SGHVS and CDR2 is FQNEAQ in the germline V gene.

The chain recombines TRBV11-3 with TRBJ2-3, with 10 bases that match TRBD2. The V and J ends lost 5 bases and 4 bases, in that order; junction bases with no gene match: 12. The CDR3 totals 17 residues. Per germline, CDR1 SGHNT and CDR2 YENEEA. The DNA for the CDR3 is TGTGCCAGCAGCCTAGGATCGAGCGGGGGGGAAGCAGATACGCAGTATTTT. Translating it yields CASSLGSSGGEADTQYF.

This clone came up a few times. The chain links TRBV11-3 to TRBJ2-1, with 7 bases fitting TRBD1. CDR1 and CDR2 (germline): SGHNT, YENEEA. This CDR3 is 15 amino acids long. Trimming removed 1 base from V and 9 bases from J; junction bases left unmatched: 9. The CDR3 spells CASSLGRGFMGEQFF. The CDR3 DNA reads as TGTGCCAGCAGCTTAGGCAGGGGGTTTATGGGTGAGCAGTTCTTC.

At least ten counts were recorded for this clone. The chain uses TRBV6-2 or TRBV6-3 and TRBJ1-4; D possibly corresponds to TRBD1 (5 bases). Germline V CDR1 and CDR2: MNHEY, SVGEGT. The CDR3 sequence is 16 residues long. V lost 5 bases and J 0 bases, leaving 13 bases between the germline ends. The CDR3 coding sequence is TGTGCCAGCAGTCCCCTCCAGGGTCCAACTAATGAAAAACTGTTTTTT. Protein product: CASSPLQGPTNEKLFF.

This chain joins TRBV6-5 and TRBJ2-2; 7 nucleotides line up with TRBD1. This CDR3 is built from 13 residues. Germline CDR1 MNHEY, CDR2 SVGAGI. The junction had 4 bases not matched to a gene; V was cut back by 6 bases and J by 6 bases. This chain's CDR3 is CASSGTGAGELFF. CDR3 coding DNA: TGTGCCAGCAGCGGCACAGGGGCCGGGGAGCTGTTTTTT.